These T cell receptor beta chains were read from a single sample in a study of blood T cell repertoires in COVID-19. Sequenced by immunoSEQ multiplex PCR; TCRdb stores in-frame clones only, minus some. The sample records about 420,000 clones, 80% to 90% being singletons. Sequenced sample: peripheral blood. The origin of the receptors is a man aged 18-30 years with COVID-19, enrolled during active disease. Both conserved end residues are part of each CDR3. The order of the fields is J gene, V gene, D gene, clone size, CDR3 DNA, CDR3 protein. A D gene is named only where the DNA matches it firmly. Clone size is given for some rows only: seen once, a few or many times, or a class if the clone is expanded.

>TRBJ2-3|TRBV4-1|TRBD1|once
TGCGCCAGCAGCCAAGACCCGACAGGGGGTAGCACAGATACGCAGTATTTT
CASSQDPTGGSTDTQYF
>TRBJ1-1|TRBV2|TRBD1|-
TGTGCCAGCAGTGAAGCGGACAGGGACGCTGAAGCTTTCTTT
CASSEADRDAEAFF
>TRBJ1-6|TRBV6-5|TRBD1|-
TGTGCCAGCACAACAGGGGACCCGTCACCCCTCCACTTT
CASTTGDPSPLHF
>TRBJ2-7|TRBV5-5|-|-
TGTGCCAGCAGCTTTTCCCGGGACACCTACGAGCAGTACTTC
CASSFSRDTYEQYF
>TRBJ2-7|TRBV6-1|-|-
TGTGCCAGCAGACCCGTTGGCGGTAATATCCGAGAGCAGTACTTC
CASRPVGGNIREQYF
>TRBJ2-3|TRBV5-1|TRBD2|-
TGCGCCAGCAACTTTGGGCTAGCGGGGGACACTAGCACAGATACGCAGTATTTT
CASNFGLAGDTSTDTQYF
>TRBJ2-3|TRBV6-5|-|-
TGTGCCAGCACGGGCAAGACAGTCAGCACAGATACGCAGTATTTT
CASTGKTVSTDTQYF
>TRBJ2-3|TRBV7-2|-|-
TGTGCCAGCAGCTTAGTCGGAGATTCTAGCACAGATACGCAGTATTTT
CASSLVGDSSTDTQYF
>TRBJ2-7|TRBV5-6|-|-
TGTGCCAGCAGCCTAACTAGCTACGAGCAGTACTTC
CASSLTSYEQYF
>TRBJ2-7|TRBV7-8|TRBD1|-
TGTGCCAGCAGCTATCTGGACAGGGCCCACGAGCAGTACTTC
CASSYLDRAHEQYF
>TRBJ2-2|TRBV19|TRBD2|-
TGTGCCAGTAGTCTAGCGGGAGTTGATACCGGGGAGCTGTTTTTT
CASSLAGVDTGELFF
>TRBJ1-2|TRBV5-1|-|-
TGCGCCAGCAGCTTGGGTTCGGGGTTCAGTTATGGCTACACCTTC
CASSLGSGFSYGYTF
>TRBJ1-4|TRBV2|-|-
TGTGCCAGCAGTGAGGGAACAGGGACTGAAAAACTGTTTTTT
CASSEGTGTEKLFF
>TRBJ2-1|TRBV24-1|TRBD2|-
TGTGCCACCAGTGATTTGCACACTAGCGGGGGGTTCCCTCTAGGGAATGAGCAGTTCTTC
CATSDLHTSGGFPLGNEQFF
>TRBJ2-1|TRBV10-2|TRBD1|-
TGCGCCAGCAGTGAACCCTACAGGGGGCGCGGAGATGAGCAGTTCTTC
CASSEPYRGRGDEQFF
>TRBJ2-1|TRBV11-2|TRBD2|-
TGTGCCAGCAGCTCTAGCGGGGGGCCCCTGGAGCAGTTCTTC
CASSSSGGPLEQFF
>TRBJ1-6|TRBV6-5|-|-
TGTGCCAGCAGTACCCAGAAAAGTCCTTCACCCCTCCACTTT
CASSTQKSPSPLHF